These T cell receptor beta chains were read from a single sample in a study of cytomegalovirus exposure and HLA in healthy donors. Sequencing used immunoSEQ multiplex PCR; TCRdb keeps in-frame clones, though not all of them. This table has some 310,000 clones, 70% to 90% appearing once. The sample was PBMCs. The receptors here all came from a man aged 25-45 years in good health and CMV-seronegative. Each CDR3 is given without its conserved first and last residue.

V	J	CDR3
TRBV6-1	TRBJ1-2	ASRIEGGRWHGYT
TRBV7-9	TRBJ2-7	ASSFASAVYEQY
TRBV2	TRBJ1-1	ASTAGGGATEAF
TRBV9	TRBJ2-7	ASSVDRGSYEQY
TRBV11-3	TRBJ2-7	ASSRSGTGGHEQY
TRBV7-2	TRBJ1-4	ASSFHDWATNEKLF
TRBV12-5	TRBJ1-1	ASGLKWETEAF
TRBV2	TRBJ2-7	ASSEVAQGTGNEQY
TRBV27	TRBJ1-4	ASSLTGGAWEKLF
TRBV5-4	TRBJ1-4	ASSPWGGKLF
TRBV7-9	TRBJ2-7	ASTSSGHSYEQY
TRBV7-6	TRBJ2-3	ASSLSPGTGSTDTQY
TRBV5-1	TRBJ1-1	ASSFNSDRMNTEAF
TRBV7-9	TRBJ2-7	ASSWTVYEQY
TRBV30	TRBJ1-4	AWSRQGLGEKLF
TRBV6-5	TRBJ2-5	ASSSREVETQY
TRBV18	TRBJ1-5	ASSPQQGNEQPQH
TRBV7-6	TRBJ2-5	ASSSISTDQETQY
TRBV9	TRBJ1-4	ASSVAATTTNEKLF
TRBV30	TRBJ1-5	AWSTGQGSGQPQH
TRBV2	TRBJ1-2	ASSEGTVSYGYT
TRBV6-6	TRBJ1-5	ASSIQAYSNQPQH
TRBV5-4	TRBJ1-1	ASSLRGRRTEAF
TRBV6-5	TRBJ1-2	ASLTGDGYT
TRBV7-8	TRBJ2-2	ASSPPGLDTGELF
TRBV7-8	TRBJ2-5	ASSLRTVGETQY
TRBV5-1	TRBJ1-1	ASNSATENTEAF
TRBV7-6	TRBJ1-1	ASSLPDRGSNTEAF
TRBV6-5	TRBJ2-7	ASTRTERPYEQY
TRBV14	TRBJ1-1	ASSQDWGDTEAF
TRBV6-1	TRBJ1-3	ASSEPRTGNTIY
TRBV19	TRBJ1-6	ASSIAEGRNSPLH
TRBV6-1	TRBJ1-5	ASSEGQGGGNQPQH
TRBV11-2	TRBJ2-7	ASSSQSSYEQY
TRBV5-6	TRBJ1-2	ASSLQGTGYGYT
TRBV11-2	TRBJ2-2	ASSLVTSGAGELF
TRBV4-1	TRBJ2-7	ASSQDRGTAEQY
TRBV13	TRBJ2-7	ASRILDSYEQY
TRBV5-4	TRBJ1-2	ASSSGTGRGDYT
TRBV7-9	TRBJ2-5	ASSSGRVLETQY
TRBV19	TRBJ1-2	ASSINPRQDYGYT
TRBV6-1	TRBJ1-4	ASSEGGGLF
TRBV5-6	TRBJ1-5	ASSLGRVPLNQPQH
TRBV9	TRBJ2-3	ASSVETGQGTDTQY
TRBV5-4	TRBJ2-1	ASSLGDRATAEQF
TRBV5-4	TRBJ1-3	ASSLRTQGSGNTIY
TRBV29-1	TRBJ2-5	SVRNRGRSETQY
TRBV30	TRBJ1-4	AWSLGGKKLF
TRBV21-1	TRBJ2-4	ASSKRHALAKNIQY